This T cell receptor (beta chain) originates from a study of blood T cell repertoires in COVID-19. About the study: The samples span acute and convalescent COVID-19 from the United States, Italy and Spain.

Losses at the gene ends were 10 bases for V and 5 bases for J; bases not matched to a gene: 14. Germline lookup yields CDR1 MDHEN and CDR2 SYDVKM. CDR3 length: 15 amino acids. Source study methods: Estimated nucleated cell counts came from reference gene primer amplification. The protocol was immunoSEQ multiplex PCR, while the TCRdb copy is restricted to in-frame clones and leaves out a portion. V and J calls and clone size are given by that table; D and trimming were obtained from the DNA. This table has some 340,000 clones, more than 70% appearing once. In assigning cohorts, the study relied on participant-reported clinical history. Two negative PCRs, clearance, or symptom resolution were required of recovered Cohort 3 donors.

Material: PBMCs or T cells enriched from blood (not recorded which). This receptor was obtained from a woman in her twenties or thirties who had recovered from COVID-19. This chain joins TRBV28 and TRBJ1-2; 9 bases align to TRBD1. CDR3 DNA sequence: TGTGCCACGCAGGGGGACAGGGAACTTCAGTATGGCTACACCTTC. Translating gives CATQGDRELQYGYTF.